Shown below are 23 T cell receptor beta chains from a single sample sequenced in a study of shared clonotypes between healthy human individuals. Produced via immunoSEQ multiplex PCR; TCRdb's table is partial and in-frame only. The repertoire holds 600,000 to 750,000 clones, with around 72% as singletons. The sample was memory CD4+ T cells sorted from blood. Documented subset: CD45RA-negative fraction. These receptors came from a woman aged 25 to 39 in good health.

This clone was seen a handful of times. The chain couples TRBV29-1 to TRBJ1-2; D is unresolved. In germline, CDR1 is SQVTM, CDR2 ANQGSEA. Between the trimmed V and J ends, which lost 6 bases and 2 bases, there was a span of 10 bases. CDR3 length: 12 amino acids. The CDR3 loop reads CSVQDGNYGYTF. The CDR3 nucleotides are TGCAGCGTCCAGGACGGGAACTATGGCTACACCTTC. Filled out from reference TRBV29-1 and TRBJ1-2, the complete variable domain reads SAVISQKPSRDICQRGTSLTIQCQVDSQVTMMFWYRQQPGQSLTLIATANQGSEATYESGFVIDKFPISRPNLTFSTLTVSNMSPEDSSIYLCSVQDGNYGYTFGSGTRLTVV.

The chain is built from TRBV7-9 and TRBJ2-2, with 7 bases fitting TRBD1. The CDR3 length is 15 residues. Germline-derived CDR1 and CDR2 are SEHNR and FQNEAQ (reference sequence). V trimming: 6 bases; J trimming: 6 bases; junction bases outside the gene matches: 10. The CDR3 region is CASRLDRTGAGELFF. The CDR3 DNA sequence: TGTGCCAGCAGACTGGACAGGACAGGCGCCGGGGAGCTGTTTTTT.

The chain couples TRBV20-1 to TRBJ2-1; D uncertain. Germline-derived CDR1 and CDR2 are DFQATT and SNEGSKA (reference sequence). V lost 5 bases and J 7 bases, leaving 9 bases between the germline ends. This CDR3 is 11 amino acids long. The CDR3 DNA sequence: TGCAGTGCTGAATCGTTTAATGAGCAGTTCTTC. This gives the protein CSAESFNEQFF.

The chain combines TRBV28 with TRBJ2-4, with 10 bases aligning to TRBD2. The trim removed 3 bases at V and 0 bases at J, leaving 17 bases unmatched. From germline, CDR1 is MDHEN and CDR2 SYDVKM. The CDR3 runs to 21 residues. The CDR3 DNA follows: TGTGCCAGCAGTTTGCCCGCTAGCGGGAGCGGGAACGCTCTAGCCAAAAACATTCAGTACTTC. Amino acids: CASSLPASGSGNALAKNIQYF.

This chain joins TRBV6-6 and TRBJ2-1, with D possibly matching TRBD1 (6 bases). The CDR3 spans 16 residues. The V end lost 0 bases, the J end lost 3 bases, and 12 bases lay between the germline ends. Germline V gene sequence: CDR1 MNHNY, CDR2 SVGAGI (reference sequence). This CDR3 is CASSYSKLGGYNEQFF. CDR3 coding DNA: TGTGCCAGCAGTTACTCAAAACTAGGGGGCTACAATGAGCAGTTCTTC.

This rearrangement joins TRBV5-1 to TRBJ1-2; the D is unclear. Germline V gives CDR1 SGHRS, CDR2 YFSETQ. The CDR3 totals 14 residues. Trimming took 4 bases from V and 4 from J, leaving 14 bases between them. CDR3 in DNA: TGCGCCAGCAGCCCCGCAGGCGGCTCCTATGGCTACACCTTC. Its protein product is CASSPAGGSYGYTF.

As to this clone: The sample holds other DNA sequences that translate to the same CDR3. The chain links TRBV5-1 to TRBJ2-3; D is possibly TRBD1 (5 bases). Germline V lookup: CDR1 SGHRS, CDR2 YFSETQ. Deletions cut 4 bases from V and 2 bases from J, with 11 bases between. The CDR3 runs to 14 residues. In DNA, the CDR3 is TGCGCCAGCAGCCAGGGTACCCTCACAGATACGCAGTATTTT. It encodes CASSQGTLTDTQYF. Full variable domain (remainder filled in from reference TRBV5-1 and TRBJ2-3): KAGVTQTPRYLIKTRGQQVTLSCSPISGHRSVSWYQQTPGQGLQFLFEYFSETQRNKGNFPGRFSGRQFSNSRSEMNVSTLELGDSALYLCASSQGTLTDTQYFGPGTRLTVL.

The chain combines TRBV7-6 with TRBJ2-5; D unclear. Per the germline V gene, CDR1 is SGHVS and CDR2 is FNYEAQ. Trimming took 6 bases from V and 3 from J, leaving 20 bases between them. This CDR3 has 16 amino acids. CDR3 amino acids: CASSPQAGRNKETQYF. CDR3 bases: TGTGCCAGCAGTCCCCAAGCTGGCCGGAACAAAGAGACCCAGTACTTC.

The J gene is TRBJ1-2, the V gene TRBV28; no clear D gene. Deletions cut 5 bases from V and 2 bases from J, with 12 bases between. This CDR3 is 14 amino acids long. Germline V lookup: CDR1 MDHEN, CDR2 SYDVKM. The CDR3 DNA sequence: TGTGCCAGCAGTAGGCAGGTGGGAAACTATGGCTACACCTTC. Translating it yields CASSRQVGNYGYTF.

CDR3 sequence: CAWRPVGTEAFF. As DNA, the CDR3 is TGTGCCTGGAGACCAGTAGGTACTGAAGCTTTCTTT. V and J are TRBV30 and TRBJ1-1; D ambiguous. The V end was cut by 3 bases, the J end by 5 bases, with 10 bases between. Germline CDR1 is GTSNPN and CDR2 is SVGIG (reference sequence). The CDR3 totals 12 residues.

V usage is TRBV6-5 and J usage is TRBJ2-3; D may be TRBD2 (6 bases). V shed 2 bases and J shed 2 bases, with 11 bases lying between them. CDR1 is MNHEY, CDR2 SVGAGI, per germline. The CDR3 runs 15 residues. For the CDR3, the DNA is TGTGCCAGCAGTTACCGGAGGGACTTCACAGATACGCAGTATTTT. Its translation is CASSYRRDFTDTQYF.

This chain connects TRBV5-1 to TRBJ2-3; 8 nucleotides line up with TRBD1. The germline gives CDR1 SGHRS, CDR2 YFSETQ. There are 15 residues in the CDR3. The V gene end was trimmed by 4 bases and the J gene end by 2 bases; junction bases not matched to a gene: 6. The CDR3 DNA reads as TGCGCCAGCAGCGCCGGGACAGGAGACACAGATACGCAGTATTTT. The encoded protein is CASSAGTGDTDTQYF.

This clone was recorded a few times. The V gene is TRBV5-1, the J gene TRBJ1-2; a weak D match, TRBD1 (5 bases). V lost 3 bases to trimming and J lost 7 bases, with 16 bases between them. The CDR3 spans 14 residues. Looked up from germline, CDR1 is SGHRS and CDR2 is YFSETQ. This CDR3 is CASSSLGAGVGYTF. In nucleotides, the CDR3 is TGCGCCAGCAGCTCGTTAGGGGCAGGAGTTGGCTACACCTTC. The variable domain in full, with the rest retrieved from reference TRBV5-1 and TRBJ1-2, is KAGVTQTPRYLIKTRGQQVTLSCSPISGHRSVSWYQQTPGQGLQFLFEYFSETQRNKGNFPGRFSGRQFSNSRSEMNVSTLELGDSALYLCASSSLGAGVGYTFGSGTRLTVV.

The rearrangement uses TRBV4-1 and TRBJ1-1, with D unresolved. Germline V gives CDR1 MGHRA, CDR2 YSYEKL. Trimming took off 4 bases at V and 0 bases at J, with 15 bases between the two ends. The CDR3 totals 16 residues. CDR3 sequence (DNA): TGCGCCAGCAGCCCAAGTAATGTACAGCTGAACACTGAAGCTTTCTTT. The encoded protein is CASSPSNVQLNTEAFF.

This clone was observed a handful of times. The chain joins TRBV2 to TRBJ1-4; D gene unclear. The ends were cut back, 6 bases at V and 8 bases at J, with 13 bases in the middle. This CDR3 has 13 amino acids. The germline V gene has CDR1 SNHLY and CDR2 FYNNEI. In nucleotides, the CDR3 is TGTGCCAGCAGAGGAACATGGAGGGAAAAACTGTTTTTT. This sequence encodes CASRGTWREKLFF.

V and J are TRBV7-9 and TRBJ1-2; D unresolved. The germline CDR1 and CDR2 sequences are SEHNR and FQNEAQ (reference sequence). Trimming cost V 5 bases and J 6 bases, with 13 bases left between them. The length of the CDR3 is 13 residues. Here the CDR3 reads CASSLRSGNGYTF. The CDR3 nucleotides read TGTGCCAGCAGCCTAAGGTCCGGGAATGGCTACACCTTC. Looking up the rest from reference TRBV7-9 and TRBJ1-2 gives the full variable domain: DTGVSQNPRHKITKRGQNVTFRCDPISEHNRLYWYRQTLGQGPEFLTYFQNEAQLEKSRLLSDRFSAERPKGSFSTLEIQRTEQGDSAMYLCASSLRSGNGYTFGSGTRLTVV.

V is TRBV2 and J is TRBJ2-3; D might be TRBD2 (6 bases). Germline assignment: CDR1 SNHLY and CDR2 FYNNEI. The CDR3 covers 14 residues. V gave up 6 bases and J gave up 0 bases, with 10 bases separating them. CDR3 sequence: CASRRDSSTDTQYF. DNA for the CDR3: TGTGCCAGCAGGAGGGACTCTAGCACAGATACGCAGTATTTT.

The rearrangement uses TRBV2 and TRBJ1-5, with D perhaps TRBD1 (5 bases). Germline V gives CDR1 SNHLY, CDR2 FYNNEI. Trimming took 4 bases from V and 3 from J, leaving 10 bases between them. This CDR3 contains 14 residues. CDR3 sequence (DNA): TGTGCCAGCAGTGGGGTAGGGGACAATCAGCCCCAGCATTTT. Protein product: CASSGVGDNQPQHF. Complete variable domain (other parts from reference TRBV2 and TRBJ1-5): EPEVTQTPSHQVTQMGQEVILRCVPISNHLYFYWYRQILGQKVEFLVSFYNNEISEKSEIFDDQFSVERPDGSNFTLKIRSTKLEDSAMYFCASSGVGDNQPQHFGDGTRLSIL.

A single count supports this clone. J is TRBJ2-1 and V is TRBV2; D gene ambiguous. Trimming took off 1 base at V and 6 bases at J, with 13 bases between the two ends. CDR1 is SNHLY and CDR2 is FYNNEI in the germline V gene. The CDR3 runs 15 residues. The CDR3: CASSEVVTLGNEQFF. The CDR3 nucleotides read TGTGCCAGCAGTGAAGTCGTTACTTTGGGCAATGAGCAGTTCTTC.

This clone came up a few times. V gene TRBV29-1 combines with J gene TRBJ2-7, with 8 bases lining up with TRBD1. The CDR3 contains 12 residues. V lost 6 bases, J lost 4 bases, and 5 bases stayed unmatched. Per the germline V gene, CDR1 is SQVTM and CDR2 is ANQGSEA. In DNA form, the CDR3 reads TGCAGCGTCCCGGGACAGGATTACGAGCAGTACTTC. This encodes CSVPGQDYEQYF.

V and J are TRBV28 and TRBJ1-5, with 8 bases matching TRBD1. The CDR3 spans 15 residues. V was clipped by 8 bases and J by 0 bases; unmatched bases: 6. The germline V gene has CDR1 MDHEN and CDR2 SYDVKM. The CDR3 loop is CASDGTGGSNQPQHF. CDR3 nucleotides: TGTGCCAGCGACGGGACAGGAGGTAGCAATCAGCCCCAGCATTTT.

This clone showed up just a few times. This chain connects TRBV7-2 to TRBJ2-7; 8 bases map to TRBD1. With 1 base clipped from V and 5 bases from J, the junction kept 7 bases outside the gene matches. Germline V gene sequence: CDR1 SGHTA, CDR2 FQGNSA. The CDR3 is 15 residues long. The CDR3 bases are TGTGCCAGCAGCTTAGGAACGGGCAGGGGGCACGAGCAGTACTTC. Its translation is CASSLGTGRGHEQYF.

This chain connects TRBV6-6 to TRBJ2-2; 7 bases line up with TRBD2. J was trimmed by 2 bases and V by 6 bases; bases with no gene match: 9. CDR1 is MNHNY and CDR2 is SVGAGI in the germline V gene (reference sequence). The CDR3 covers 16 residues. Here the CDR3 reads CASSPPGAGNTGELFF. DNA of the CDR3: TGTGCCAGCAGCCCCCCGGGAGCGGGAAACACCGGGGAGCTGTTTTTT.